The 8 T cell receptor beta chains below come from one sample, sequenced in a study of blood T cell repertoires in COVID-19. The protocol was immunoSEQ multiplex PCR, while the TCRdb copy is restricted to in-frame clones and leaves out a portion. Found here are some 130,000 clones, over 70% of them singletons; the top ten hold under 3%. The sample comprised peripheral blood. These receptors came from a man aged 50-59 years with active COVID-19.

The CDR3 nucleotides are TGTGCCAGCAGCGTTAGCGGGGGGGCCGGATTAAAGACCCAGTACTTC. This encodes CASSVSGGAGLKTQYF. V usage is TRBV2 and J usage is TRBJ2-5; 11 nucleotides align to TRBD2. Germline V CDR1 and CDR2: SNHLY, FYNNEI. V lost 6 bases and J lost 6; bases outside the gene matches: 12. The CDR3 totals 16 residues.

The CDR3 sequence: CATQAGTGSEGRGKLFF. In DNA form, the CDR3 reads TGTGCCACTCAAGCCGGGACAGGGAGTGAGGGTCGCGGAAAACTGTTTTTT. The chain links TRBV19 to TRBJ1-4; 9 bases match TRBD1. Unmatched junction bases numbered 22, after V lost 10 bases and J lost 10 bases. The V gene's germline CDR1 is LNHDA and CDR2 SQIVND (reference sequence). This CDR3 spans 17 amino acids.

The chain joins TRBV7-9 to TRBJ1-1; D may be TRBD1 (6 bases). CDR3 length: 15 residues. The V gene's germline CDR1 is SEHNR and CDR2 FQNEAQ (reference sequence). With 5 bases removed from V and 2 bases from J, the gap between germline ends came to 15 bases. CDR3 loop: CASSDPGAVNTEAFF. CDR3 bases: TGTGCCAGCAGCGACCCAGGGGCGGTCAACACTGAAGCTTTCTTT.

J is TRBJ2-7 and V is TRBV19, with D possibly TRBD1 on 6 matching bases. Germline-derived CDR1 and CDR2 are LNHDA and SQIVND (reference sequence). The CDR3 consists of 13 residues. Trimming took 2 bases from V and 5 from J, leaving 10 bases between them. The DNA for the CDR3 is TGTGCCAGTAGTATACCCGCAGGGGACGAGCAGTACTTC. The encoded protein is CASSIPAGDEQYF. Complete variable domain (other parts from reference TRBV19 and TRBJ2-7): DGGITQSPKYLFRKEGQNVTLSCEQNLNHDAMYWYRQDPGQGLRLIYYSQIVNDFQKGDIAEGYSVSREKKESFPLTVTSAQKNPTAFYLCASSIPAGDEQYFGPGTRLTVT.

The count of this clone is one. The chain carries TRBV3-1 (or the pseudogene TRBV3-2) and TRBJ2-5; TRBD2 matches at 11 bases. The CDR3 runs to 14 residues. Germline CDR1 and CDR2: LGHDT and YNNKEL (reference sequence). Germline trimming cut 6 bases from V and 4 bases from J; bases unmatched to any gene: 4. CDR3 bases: TGTGCCAGCAGACTACTAGCGGGGGTAGAGACCCAGTACTTC. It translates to CASRLLAGVETQYF.

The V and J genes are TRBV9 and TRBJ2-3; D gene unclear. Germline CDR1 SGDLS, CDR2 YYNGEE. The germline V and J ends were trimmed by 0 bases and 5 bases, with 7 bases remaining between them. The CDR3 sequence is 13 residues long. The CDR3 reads CASSVGAKDTQYF. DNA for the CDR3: TGTGCCAGCAGCGTAGGGGCGAAAGATACGCAGTATTTT.

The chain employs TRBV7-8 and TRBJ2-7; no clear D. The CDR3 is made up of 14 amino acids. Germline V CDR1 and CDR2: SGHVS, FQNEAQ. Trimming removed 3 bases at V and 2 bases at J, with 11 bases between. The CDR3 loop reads CASSLLDVPYEQYF. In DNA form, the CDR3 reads TGTGCCAGCAGCTTGCTAGACGTCCCCTACGAGCAGTACTTC.

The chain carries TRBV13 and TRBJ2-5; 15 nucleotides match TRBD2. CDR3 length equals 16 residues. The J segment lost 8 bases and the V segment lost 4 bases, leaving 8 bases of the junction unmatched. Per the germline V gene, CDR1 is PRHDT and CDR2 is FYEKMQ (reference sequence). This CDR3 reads CASSSGLAGGPVTQYF. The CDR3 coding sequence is TGTGCCAGCAGCTCCGGACTAGCGGGGGGGCCGGTCACCCAGTACTTC.